The rows below give T cell receptor beta chains drawn from one sample of a study of T-cell memory formation after mild COVID-19. TCRdb used MiXCR to reprocess the 5' RACE reads, holding one entry per CDR3 protein. The table includes hundreds of thousands of distinct CDR3 sequences, around 17% detected once. Material for sequencing was PBMCs or a T cell subset sorted from them (not recorded which). The receptors shown here come from an adult woman who had mild COVID-19 (a few samples of this study predate the infection). Cell type and time point are not known. Both conserved end residues are part of each CDR3. Fields, in order: J gene, clone size, V gene, D gene, CDR3 DNA, CDR3 protein. A D gene is named only where the DNA matches it firmly. Clone size is given for some rows only: seen once, a few or many times, or a class if the clone is expanded.

>TRBJ2-3|-|TRBV7-3|TRBD2
TGTGCCAGCAGCTCCGCATCCGGACTAGGGGCAGATACGCAGTATTTT
CASSSASGLGADTQYF
>TRBJ2-7|few|TRBV18|-
TGTGCCAGCTCAGGACGGGGCGAGCAGTACTTC
CASSGRGEQYF
>TRBJ1-2|few|TRBV7-9|-
TGTGCCAGCAGCCCACCCGGTTGGACGAACTATGGCTACACCTTC
CASSPPGWTNYGYTF
>TRBJ1-5|many|TRBV7-9|-
TGTGCCAGCAGCCCCCGGGGGAGCAATCAGCCCCAGCATTTT
CASSPRGSNQPQHF
>TRBJ2-4|-|TRBV18|-
TGTGCCAGCTCACCACCGGCCGGACCGCTGAGGCTAGCCAAAAACATTCAGTACTTC
CASSPPAGPLRLAKNIQYF
>TRBJ2-5|few|TRBV7-3|TRBD1
TGTGCCAGCAGCTTAGAAGCAGGGGGGACCCAGTACTTC
CASSLEAGGTQYF
>TRBJ2-7|-|TRBV12-3/TRBV12-4|-
TGTGCCAGCAGTTTACAGGGTACTCGGTACGAGCAGTACTTC
CASSLQGTRYEQYF
>TRBJ2-3|-|TRBV12-3/TRBV12-4|-
TGTGCCAGCAGCCTAGGGTTGATTGGCACAGATACGCAGTATTTT
CASSLGLIGTDTQYF
>TRBJ2-5|few|TRBV6-6|-
TGTGCCAGCAGCCCCCCCGGGTACCAAGAGACCCAGTACTTC
CASSPPGYQETQYF
>TRBJ2-1|-|TRBV11-3|TRBD2
TGTGCCAGCAGCTTAGTGGGTGGAGCGGGAGGGGCTGAGCAGTTCTTC
CASSLVGGAGGAEQFF
>TRBJ1-5|many|TRBV7-9|-
TGTGCCAGCAGCTTAGCAGGGTCGAGCAATCAGCCCCAGCATTTT
CASSLAGSSNQPQHF
>TRBJ1-1|-|TRBV24-1|-
TGTGCCACCAGTGACGGGGGATGGGGCACTGAAGCTTTCTTT
CATSDGGWGTEAFF
>TRBJ1-2|-|TRBV9|-
TGTGCCAGCAGCACTGCGGGGAGCGCAGGGCACTATGGCTACACCTTC
CASSTAGSAGHYGYTF
>TRBJ2-1|few|TRBV5-1|TRBD2
TGCGCCAGCAGCGAAGCCGGGACTAGCAGGTTCTTC
CASSEAGTSRFF
>TRBJ2-7|many|TRBV12-3/TRBV12-4|-
TGTGCCAGCAGTTTGGACGTAGGGGAATACTACGAGCAGTACTTC
CASSLDVGEYYEQYF
>TRBJ1-1|-|TRBV11-2|-
TGTGCCAGCCGTAGACCGGGACATTTGAACACTGAAGCTTTCTTT
CASRRPGHLNTEAFF
>TRBJ1-1|-|TRBV20-1|TRBD1
TGCAGTGGGCTACAGGGGGCGAACACTGAAGCTTTCTTT
CSGLQGANTEAFF
>TRBJ2-1|few|TRBV9|TRBD1
TGTGCCAGCAGCGAAGACAGGGGCCAGAACAATGAGCAGTTCTTC
CASSEDRGQNNEQFF
>TRBJ2-7|-|TRBV29-1|-
TGCAGCGTTATGGGCCGGAGCCGCTACGAGCAGTACTTC
CSVMGRSRYEQYF
>TRBJ2-7|-|TRBV6-5|TRBD1
TGTGCCAGCAGTTACTCGTACAGGGGGCTTTACGAGCAGTACTTC
CASSYSYRGLYEQYF
>TRBJ2-3|-|TRBV9|-
TGTGCCAGCAGCGTAGACTACGGGGCGACAGATACGCAGTATTTT
CASSVDYGATDTQYF
>TRBJ1-5|-|TRBV4-1|TRBD1
TGCGCCAGCAGCCAAGGAAACAGGGGAGCAAAACAGCCCCAGCATTTT
CASSQGNRGAKQPQHF
>TRBJ2-7|few|TRBV6-5|-
TGTGCCAGCAGTTACTCGACCCAGGGGGGCTACGAGCAGTACTTC
CASSYSTQGGYEQYF
>TRBJ1-1|-|TRBV12-3/TRBV12-4|-
TGTGCCAGCATCAGGACCTCCGCCACTGAAGCTTTCTTT
CASIRTSATEAFF
>TRBJ2-7|few|TRBV29-1|-
TGCAGCGTTGAAGATCACGAGCAGTACTTC
CSVEDHEQYF
>TRBJ2-5|-|TRBV7-9|-
TGTGCCAGCAGCTTGAACAGCTCCCCCGATACCCAGTACTTC
CASSLNSSPDTQYF
>TRBJ2-2|few|TRBV7-8|-
TGTGCCAGCAGCCTCTTATTTGGGTTGGAGACCGGGGAGCTGTTTTTT
CASSLLFGLETGELFF
>TRBJ1-2|-|TRBV4-1|-
TGCGCCAGCAGCCAAGAAATTCCGGTCTATGGCTACACCTTC
CASSQEIPVYGYTF
>TRBJ1-1|few|TRBV7-9|-
TGTGCCAGCAGCTTATTTCAGGACTTGAACACTGAAGCTTTCTTT
CASSLFQDLNTEAFF
>TRBJ2-1|-|TRBV6-5|-
TGTGCCAGCAGGGGGACACCTGAGAATGAGCAGTTCTTC
CASRGTPENEQFF
>TRBJ2-3|-|TRBV7-9|TRBD1
TGTGCCAGCATTCTACAGGGGGCGAGCACAGATACGCAGTATTTT
CASILQGASTDTQYF
>TRBJ2-1|few|TRBV7-8|TRBD1
TGTGCCAGCAGCTTATCCGGACAGGGGAAGTTCTTC
CASSLSGQGKFF
>TRBJ2-5|-|TRBV7-2|-
TGTGCCAGCAGCTTACCCCGACAGGAGATTCAAGAGACCCAGTACTTC
CASSLPRQEIQETQYF
>TRBJ2-7|-|TRBV20-1|-
TGCAGTGCTAGAGCCGGAGAATACGAGCAGTACTTC
CSARAGEYEQYF
>TRBJ2-2|-|TRBV4-2|TRBD2
TGTGCCAGCAGCCAGGAACTAGCGCCCGGGGAGCTGTTTTTT
CASSQELAPGELFF
>TRBJ1-3|-|TRBV7-2|-
TGTGCCAGCAGCCCCTCAGGAACCCTCTCTGGAAACACCATATATTTT
CASSPSGTLSGNTIYF
>TRBJ1-2|-|TRBV19|-
TGTGCCAGTCCGAGGGGGGAAGGCTACACCTTC
CASPRGEGYTF
>TRBJ2-5|-|TRBV7-9|TRBD2
TGTGCCAGCAGCGCCTATGCCTCTAGCGGGGGGGAGACCCAGTACTTC
CASSAYASSGGETQYF
>TRBJ2-5|few|TRBV5-1|-
TGCGCCAGCAGCTTGGGTACATTCCAAGAGACCCAGTACTTC
CASSLGTFQETQYF
>TRBJ2-7|few|TRBV9|-
TGTGCCAGCAGCGTAGACGGGGGTTGGGACGAGCAGTACTTC
CASSVDGGWDEQYF
>TRBJ2-2|-|TRBV7-9|-
TGTGCCAGCAGCCAGAAAGAATGGGAGCTGTTTTTT
CASSQKEWELFF
>TRBJ1-1|-|TRBV19|-
TGTGCCAGTAGTATTGGACGGGGGAACACTGAAGCTTTCTTT
CASSIGRGNTEAFF
>TRBJ1-1|few|TRBV27|-
TGTGCCAGCAGTTTATCCGTAGAGGGGGTATGGACTGAAGCTTTCTTT
CASSLSVEGVWTEAFF
>TRBJ2-2|-|TRBV2|-
TGTGCCAGCAACGGGAGAGCCGGGGAGCTGTTTTTT
CASNGRAGELFF
>TRBJ1-3|-|TRBV7-9|-
TGTGCCAGCAGCTTTGTTTCAGAAGAGAGCTCTGGAAACACCATATATTTT
CASSFVSEESSGNTIYF
>TRBJ2-7|-|TRBV19|-
TGTGCCAGTAGTATTCGATACCTGGAAGGGTACGAGCAGTACTTC
CASSIRYLEGYEQYF
>TRBJ2-7|few|TRBV24-1|-
TGTGCCACCAGTGATTCGGCATACGAGCAGTACTTC
CATSDSAYEQYF
>TRBJ2-7|-|TRBV18|-
TGTGCCAGCTCACCACCTTCCGGTATCCCCTACGAGCAGTACTTC
CASSPPSGIPYEQYF
>TRBJ2-3|few|TRBV7-2|-
TGTGCCAGCAGCTTAGCGGGACTCACAGATACGCAGTATTTT
CASSLAGLTDTQYF
>TRBJ2-7|-|TRBV7-9|-
TGTGCCAGCAGCTTGGGCAGGGAACTTTCCTACGAGCAGTACTTC
CASSLGRELSYEQYF
>TRBJ1-1|few|TRBV6-5|-
TGTGCCAGCAGTTATATACCGAACACTGAAGCTTTCTTT
CASSYIPNTEAFF
>TRBJ2-7|few|TRBV20-1|TRBD1
TGCAGTGCTAGCTCCGGGACAGGGCCCTACGAGCAGTACTTC
CSASSGTGPYEQYF
>TRBJ1-1|-|TRBV5-1|-
TGCGCCAGCAGCTTGGTGGCCTTAGGAATGAACACTGAAGCTTTCTTT
CASSLVALGMNTEAFF
>TRBJ1-3|many|TRBV7-2|TRBD1
TGTGCCAGCAGCTCCAGGGACAGGATCTTTTCTGGAAACACCATATATTTT
CASSSRDRIFSGNTIYF
>TRBJ2-2|few|TRBV4-2|TRBD2
TGTGCCAGCAGCCAAGAACGACTAGCGCGAACCTCGAACACCGGGGAGCTGTTTTTT
CASSQERLARTSNTGELFF
>TRBJ2-3|-|TRBV12-3/TRBV12-4|TRBD2
TGTGCCAGCAGTCCCCCGGGACTAGCGGGGGGAAGCACAGATACGCAGTATTTT
CASSPPGLAGGSTDTQYF
>TRBJ1-6|-|TRBV20-1|TRBD1
TGCAGTGCTAGAGATCCCGTGACAGGGGTAAATTCACCCCTCCACTTT
CSARDPVTGVNSPLHF
>TRBJ2-7|-|TRBV6-2/TRBV6-3|TRBD2
TGTGCCAGCAGTTACTCACTAGCGGTCGCGGCCTACGAGCAGTACTTC
CASSYSLAVAAYEQYF
>TRBJ2-5|few|TRBV4-1|TRBD2
TGCGCCAGCAGCCAAGGACTAGCAAAAGAGACCCAGTACTTC
CASSQGLAKETQYF